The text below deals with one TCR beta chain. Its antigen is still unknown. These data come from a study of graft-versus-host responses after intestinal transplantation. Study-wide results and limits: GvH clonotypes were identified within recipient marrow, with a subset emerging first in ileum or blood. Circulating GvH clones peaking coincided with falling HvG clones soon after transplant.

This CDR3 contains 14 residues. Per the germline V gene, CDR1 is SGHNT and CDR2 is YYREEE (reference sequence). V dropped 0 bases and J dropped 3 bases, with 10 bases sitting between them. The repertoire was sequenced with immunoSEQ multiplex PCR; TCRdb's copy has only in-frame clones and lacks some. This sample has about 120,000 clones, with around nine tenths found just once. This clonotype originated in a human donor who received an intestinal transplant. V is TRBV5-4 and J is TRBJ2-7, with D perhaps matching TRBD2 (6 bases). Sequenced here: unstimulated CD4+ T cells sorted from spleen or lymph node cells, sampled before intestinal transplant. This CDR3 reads CASSLGLGVYEQYF. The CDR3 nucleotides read TGTGCCAGCAGCTTGGGACTAGGAGTCTACGAGCAGTACTTC. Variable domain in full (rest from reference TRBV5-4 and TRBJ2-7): ETGVTQSPTHLIKTRGQQVTLRCSSQSGHNTVSWYQQALGQGPQFIFQYYREEENGRGNFPPRFSGLQFPNYSSELNVNALELDDSALYLCASSLGLGVYEQYFGPGTRLTVT.